This T cell receptor beta chain is drawn from a study of identical twins. The CDR3 loop spans 15 amino acids. The germline V and J ends were trimmed by 5 bases and 8 bases, with 21 bases remaining between them. Points from the study as a whole: In cord blood, abundant beta clonotypes had fewer insertions; memory showed no trend. Compared with models, monozygotic twins showed more out-of-frame TCR alpha sharing.

This clonotype was seen a handful of times. Its antigen remains unidentified. TCRdb fed the 5' RACE reads into MiXCR, producing one record per CDR3 protein. The table includes 510,000 or so distinct CDR3 sequences, around 15% detected once. The same sample was also studied in work on yellow fever vaccine responses in identical twins. That source reports: Vaccine T cell responses of twins reportedly seemed partly convergent and partly personalized.

The receptor was derived from a woman aged 18-30 years in good health. The chain joins TRBV12-3 or TRBV12-4 to TRBJ1-2; tentative D call: TRBD1 (6 bases). The sample taken for sequencing was CD4+ T cells sorted from blood. CDR3 region: CASSPLGAGVSGYTF. The CDR3 DNA reads TGTGCCAGCAGTCCCCTAGGTGCAGGGGTCTCCGGCTACACCTTC.